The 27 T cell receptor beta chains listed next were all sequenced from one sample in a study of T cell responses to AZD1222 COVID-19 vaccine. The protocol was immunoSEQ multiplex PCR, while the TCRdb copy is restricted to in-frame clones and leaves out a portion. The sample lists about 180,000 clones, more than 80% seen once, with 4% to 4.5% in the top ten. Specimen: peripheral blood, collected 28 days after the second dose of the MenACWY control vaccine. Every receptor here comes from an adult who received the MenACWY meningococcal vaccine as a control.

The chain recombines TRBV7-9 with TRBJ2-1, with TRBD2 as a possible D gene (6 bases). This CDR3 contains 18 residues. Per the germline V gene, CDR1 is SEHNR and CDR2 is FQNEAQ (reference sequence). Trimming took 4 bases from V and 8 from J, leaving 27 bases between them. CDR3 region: CASSSSYGGSKGGYEQFF. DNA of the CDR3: TGTGCCAGCAGCTCCTCGTACGGGGGTAGCAAGGGCGGCTATGAGCAGTTCTTC.

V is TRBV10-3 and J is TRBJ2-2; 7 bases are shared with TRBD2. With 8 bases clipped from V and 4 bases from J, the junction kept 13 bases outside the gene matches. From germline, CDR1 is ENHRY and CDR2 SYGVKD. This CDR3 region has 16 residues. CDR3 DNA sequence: TGTGCCATCGGTGCTAGCGGCAGGCAAGGCACCGGGGAGCTGTTTTTT. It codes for CAIGASGRQGTGELFF.

The CDR3 DNA reads as TGCGCCAGCAGCCAAGAGCCTGTGGGGGAGACAGGGGCCCGTCCCCAGCATTTT. This sequence encodes CASSQEPVGETGARPQHF. This sequence joins TRBV4-3 and TRBJ1-5; 8 bases are a match to TRBD1. The CDR3 covers 18 residues. The junction had 17 bases not matched to a gene; V was cut back by 0 bases and J by 10 bases. The germline gives CDR1 LGHNA, CDR2 YSLEER.

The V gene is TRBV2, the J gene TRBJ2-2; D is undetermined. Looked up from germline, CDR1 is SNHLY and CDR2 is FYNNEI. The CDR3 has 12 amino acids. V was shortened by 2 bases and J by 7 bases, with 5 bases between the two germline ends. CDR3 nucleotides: TGTGCCAGCAGTGAAAGGTTCGGGGAGCTGTTTTTT. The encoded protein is CASSERFGELFF.

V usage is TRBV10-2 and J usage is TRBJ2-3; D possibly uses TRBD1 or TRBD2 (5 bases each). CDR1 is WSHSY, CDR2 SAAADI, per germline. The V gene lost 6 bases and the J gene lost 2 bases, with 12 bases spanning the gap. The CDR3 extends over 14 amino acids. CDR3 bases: TGCGCCAGCAGCACCGGGACCTTCACAGATACGCAGTATTTT. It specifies CASSTGTFTDTQYF.

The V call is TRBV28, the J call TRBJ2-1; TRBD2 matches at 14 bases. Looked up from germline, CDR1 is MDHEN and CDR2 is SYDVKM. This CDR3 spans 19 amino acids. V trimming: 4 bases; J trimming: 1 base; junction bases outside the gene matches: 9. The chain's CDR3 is CASSSAGTSGRGSYNEQFF. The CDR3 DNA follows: TGTGCCAGCAGTTCCGCGGGGACTAGCGGGAGAGGTTCCTACAATGAGCAGTTCTTC.

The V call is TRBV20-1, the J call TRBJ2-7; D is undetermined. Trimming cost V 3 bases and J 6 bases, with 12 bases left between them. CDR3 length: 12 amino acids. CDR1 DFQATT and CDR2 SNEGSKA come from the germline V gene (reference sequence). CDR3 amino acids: CSASMAAGEQYF. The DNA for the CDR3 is TGCAGTGCTAGTATGGCAGCTGGCGAGCAGTACTTC.

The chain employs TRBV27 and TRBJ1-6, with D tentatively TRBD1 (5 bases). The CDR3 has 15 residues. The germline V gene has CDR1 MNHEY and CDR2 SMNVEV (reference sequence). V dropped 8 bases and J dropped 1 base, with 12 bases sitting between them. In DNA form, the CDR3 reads TGTGCCAGCCGGGTCGGGGGGTCCTATAATTCACCCCTCCACTTT. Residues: CASRVGGSYNSPLHF.

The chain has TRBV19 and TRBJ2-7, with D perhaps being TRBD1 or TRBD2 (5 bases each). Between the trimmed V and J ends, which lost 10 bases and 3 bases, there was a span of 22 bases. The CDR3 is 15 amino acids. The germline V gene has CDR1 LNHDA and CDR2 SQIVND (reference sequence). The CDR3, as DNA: TGTGCCACCCAACGGGATCCGGGACGGCACTACGAGCAGTACTTC. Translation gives CATQRDPGRHYEQYF.

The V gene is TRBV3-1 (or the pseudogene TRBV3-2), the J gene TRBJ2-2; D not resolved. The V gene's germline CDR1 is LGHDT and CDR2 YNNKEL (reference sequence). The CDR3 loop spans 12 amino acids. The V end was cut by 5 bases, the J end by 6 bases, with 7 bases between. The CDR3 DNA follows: TGTGCCAGCAGCTTCAGCGCCGGGGAGCTGTTTTTT. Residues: CASSFSAGELFF.

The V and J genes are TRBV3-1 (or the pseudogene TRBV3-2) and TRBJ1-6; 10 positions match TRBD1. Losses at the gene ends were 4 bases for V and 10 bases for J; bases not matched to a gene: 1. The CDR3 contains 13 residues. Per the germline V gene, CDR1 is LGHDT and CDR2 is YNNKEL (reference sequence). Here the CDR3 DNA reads TGTGCCAGCAGCCGACAGGGGGCATCACCCCTCCACTTT. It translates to CASSRQGASPLHF.

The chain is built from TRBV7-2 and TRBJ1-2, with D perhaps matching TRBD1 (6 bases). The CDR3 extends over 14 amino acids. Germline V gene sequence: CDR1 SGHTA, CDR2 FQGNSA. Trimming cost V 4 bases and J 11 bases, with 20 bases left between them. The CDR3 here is CASSSGGAGVGYTF. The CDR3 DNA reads TGTGCCAGCAGCTCCGGCGGGGCAGGGGTCGGGTACACCTTC.

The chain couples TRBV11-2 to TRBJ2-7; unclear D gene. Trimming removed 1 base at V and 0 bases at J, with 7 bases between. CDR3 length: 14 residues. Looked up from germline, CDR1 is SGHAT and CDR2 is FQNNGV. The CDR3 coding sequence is TGTGCCAGCAGCTTAGGGCACAGCTCCTACGAGCAGTACTTC. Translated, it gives CASSLGHSSYEQYF.

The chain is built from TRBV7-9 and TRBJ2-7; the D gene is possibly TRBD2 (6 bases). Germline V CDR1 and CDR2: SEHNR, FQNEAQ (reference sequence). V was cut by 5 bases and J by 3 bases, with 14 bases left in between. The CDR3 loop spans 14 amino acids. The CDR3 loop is CASSAGGLHYEQYF. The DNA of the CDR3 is TGTGCCAGCAGCGCCGGGGGACTCCACTACGAGCAGTACTTC. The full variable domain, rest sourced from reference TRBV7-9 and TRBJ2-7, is DTGVSQNPRHKITKRGQNVTFRCDPISEHNRLYWYRQTLGQGPEFLTYFQNEAQLEKSRLLSDRFSAERPKGSFSTLEIQRTEQGDSAMYLCASSAGGLHYEQYFGPGTRLTVT.

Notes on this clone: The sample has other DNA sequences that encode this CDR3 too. CDR3 coding DNA: TGTGCCAGCAGCTTAGGCCGGGAGACCCAGTACTTC. It codes for CASSLGRETQYF. This sequence joins TRBV7-8 and TRBJ2-5, with D uncertain. The CDR3 is made up of 12 amino acids. Germline values: CDR1 SGHVS, CDR2 FQNEAQ. V dropped 1 base and J dropped 5 bases, with 5 bases sitting between them.

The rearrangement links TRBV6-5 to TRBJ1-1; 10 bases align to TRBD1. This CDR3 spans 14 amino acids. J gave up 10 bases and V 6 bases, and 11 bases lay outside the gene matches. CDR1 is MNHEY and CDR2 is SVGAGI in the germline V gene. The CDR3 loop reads CASRGIRDRGSAFF. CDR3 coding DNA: TGTGCCAGCAGGGGAATAAGGGACAGGGGTTCAGCTTTCTTT.

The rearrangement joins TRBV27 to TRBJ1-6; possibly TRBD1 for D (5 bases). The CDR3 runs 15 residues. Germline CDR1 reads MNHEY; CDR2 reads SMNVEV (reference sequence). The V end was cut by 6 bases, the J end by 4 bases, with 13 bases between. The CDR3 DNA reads TGTGCCAGCAGATCCGGGACGGCGTATAATTCACCCCTCCACTTT. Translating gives CASRSGTAYNSPLHF.

The chain's CDR3 is CASSYGQGDFADTQYF. The CDR3 DNA follows: TGTGCCAGCAGTTACGGACAGGGGGATTTCGCAGATACGCAGTATTTT. The chain has TRBV6-2 or TRBV6-3 and TRBJ2-3; TRBD1 matches at 10 bases. Trimming took 2 bases from V and 4 from J; bases not matched to a gene: 6. Looked up from germline, CDR1 is MNHEY and CDR2 is SVGEGT. The CDR3 has 16 amino acids.

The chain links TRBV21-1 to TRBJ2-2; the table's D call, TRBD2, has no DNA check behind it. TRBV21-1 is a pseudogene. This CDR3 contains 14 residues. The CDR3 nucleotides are TGTGCCAGCACCGAAAGGGGGGGACCCGGGGAGCTGTTTTTT. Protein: CASTERGGPGELFF.

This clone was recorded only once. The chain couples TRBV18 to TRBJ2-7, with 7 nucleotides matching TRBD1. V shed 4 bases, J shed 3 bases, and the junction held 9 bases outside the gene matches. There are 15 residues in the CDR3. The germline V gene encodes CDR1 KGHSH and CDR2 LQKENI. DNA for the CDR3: TGTGCCAGCTCACAAACGGGACAGATTTACTACGAGCAGTACTTC. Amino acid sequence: CASSQTGQIYYEQYF.

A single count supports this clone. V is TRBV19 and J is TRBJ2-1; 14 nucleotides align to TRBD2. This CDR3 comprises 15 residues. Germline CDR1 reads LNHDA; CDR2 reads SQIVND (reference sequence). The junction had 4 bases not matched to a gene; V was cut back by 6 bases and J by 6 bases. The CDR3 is CASSAGTSGSNEQFF. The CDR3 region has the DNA TGTGCCAGTAGCGCCGGGACTAGCGGGAGCAATGAGCAGTTCTTC.

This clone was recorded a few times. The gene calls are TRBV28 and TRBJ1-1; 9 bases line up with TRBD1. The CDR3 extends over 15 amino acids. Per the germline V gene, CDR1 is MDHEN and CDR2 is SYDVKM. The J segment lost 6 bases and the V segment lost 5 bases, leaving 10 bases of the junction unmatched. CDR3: CASSPTGGAGAEAFF. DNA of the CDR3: TGTGCCAGCAGTCCTACAGGGGGCGCGGGAGCTGAAGCTTTCTTT.

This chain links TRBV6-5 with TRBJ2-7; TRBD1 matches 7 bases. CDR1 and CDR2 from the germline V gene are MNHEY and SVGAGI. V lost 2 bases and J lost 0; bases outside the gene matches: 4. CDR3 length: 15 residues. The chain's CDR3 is CASSYDRDDSYEQYF. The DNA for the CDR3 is TGTGCCAGCAGTTACGACAGGGATGACTCCTACGAGCAGTACTTC.

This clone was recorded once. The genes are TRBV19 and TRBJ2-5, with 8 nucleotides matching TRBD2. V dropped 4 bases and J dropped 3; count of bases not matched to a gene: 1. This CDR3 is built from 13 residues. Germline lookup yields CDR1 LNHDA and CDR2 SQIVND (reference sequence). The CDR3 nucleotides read TGTGCCAGTAGTAGGGGACTAGAAGAGACCCAGTACTTC. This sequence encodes CASSRGLEETQYF.

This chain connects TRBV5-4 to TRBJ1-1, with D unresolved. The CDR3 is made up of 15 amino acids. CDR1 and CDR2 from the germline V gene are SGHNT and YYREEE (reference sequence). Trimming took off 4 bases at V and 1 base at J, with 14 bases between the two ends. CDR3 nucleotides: TGTGCCAGCAGCCCCGAGGGTGGACGGAACACTGAAGCTTTCTTT. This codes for CASSPEGGRNTEAFF.

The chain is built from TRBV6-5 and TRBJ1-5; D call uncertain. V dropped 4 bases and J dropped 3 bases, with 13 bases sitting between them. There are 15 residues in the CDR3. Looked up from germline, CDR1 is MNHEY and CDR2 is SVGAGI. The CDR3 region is CASSSRYGNNQPQHF. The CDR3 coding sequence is TGTGCCAGCAGTTCCCGATACGGGAACAATCAGCCCCAGCATTTT.

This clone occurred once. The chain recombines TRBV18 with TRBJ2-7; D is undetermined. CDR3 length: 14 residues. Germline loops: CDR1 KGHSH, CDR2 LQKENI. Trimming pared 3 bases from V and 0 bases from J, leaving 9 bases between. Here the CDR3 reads CASSPPENSYEQYF. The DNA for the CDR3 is TGTGCCAGCTCACCGCCGGAAAACTCCTACGAGCAGTACTTC.